This T cell receptor beta chain was recorded in a study of cytomegalovirus exposure and HLA in healthy donors (dated by TCRdb to about 2017). Context from the whole study: An earlier analysis of some 600 of the donors reported 250 to 300 Gb of sequence data and 117 million unique TCR beta sequences obtained from some 200 million T cells. Among some 400 genotyped donors of the cohort, an average of roughly 230,000 unique TCR beta nucleotide sequences was sequenced per donor, of which roughly 17% were non-productive. The aim of the study was to test whether cataloging public T cell receptors could identify signatures of past pathogen exposure. In a later analysis, previously published TCR beta repertoires from about 640 donors were re-analyzed and high-resolution HLA genotyping was added so that TCR occurrence patterns could be studied. HLA typing covered class I and class II loci at four-digit resolution. Donor age, sex, ethnicity and CMV serostatus were collected together with the repertoire data. The study combined high-throughput TCR immunosequencing, statistical association of individual TCRs with disease status, and machine learning to predict cytomegalovirus infection status. Of the roughly 430 genotyped donors, 81% fell in the genetic ancestry cluster associated with self-reported Caucasian donors. The study used immunosequencing to profile the T cell repertoires of approximately 650 subjects and linked those repertoires to cytomegalovirus serostatus. A later genetic analysis used genome-wide SNP genotypes for about three fifths of the 666 donors, treating that subset as a discovery cohort. In addition to the first cohort of around 670 subjects, a separate validation cohort of 120 different subjects was used. Every repertoire in the discovery cohort had been generated on one and the same sequencing platform. Roughly 5 DR-DQ haplotypes were handled as single units for association and clustering, since linkage in the cohort was strong. Rather than drawing on any new phenotypic data, the later analysis identified candidate immune exposures from TCR beta sequences and the way those sequences occurred across donors. About 300 gigabases of sequencing data and approximately 93 million unique TCR sequences were included in an early release covering about 700 HLA-typed donors. An earlier analysis of around 580 of the donors used high-throughput TCR beta sequencing to judge whether each TCR beta V gene segment behaved as functional or pseudogenic. The number of typed donors differed by locus: about 620-640 for A, B, C, DRB1 and DQB1; 500 to 550 for DQA1; some 610 for DPA1; and about 470 for DPB1. Overall study results and their limits: The cohort was sequenced for TCR beta chains only, and without alpha or paired-chain data the features that could be detected were limited. A cluster of highly shared sequence variants was judged likely to be a technical artifact of the sequencing pipeline. A later genetic analysis associated a missense DCLRE1C variant with V-gene and J-gene trimming of TCR beta chains, and an independent cohort replicated the association. Most TCR sequences were seen in very few donors, while some public TCRs were found in many individuals. A further reported finding was that TCR beta sequences accurately predicted the HLA-A and HLA-B alleles for most subjects in the first cohort. Immune exposure information for the cohort was limited to CMV serostatus. Compared with equally common non-associated chains, HLA-associated TCR beta chains in a later analysis were more clonally expanded and had lower generation probabilities. Assigning TCR associations to individual alleles was difficult when HLA alleles, especially DR and DQ, strongly co-occurred. The authors suggested that the approach could potentially be extended to other disease states and immunological phenotypes. HLA typing was unavailable for some donors at each locus, so association tests used only the typed subset. According to a later analysis, parvovirus B19, influenza, CMV and Epstein-Barr virus appeared linked to several top co-occurrence clusters. In an earlier analysis of under 600 of the donors, most TCR beta V segments were observed in productive rearrangements about 90% or about 30% of the time, broadly matching IMGT annotations. The earlier analysis of some 560 of the donors excluded approximately 17 rarely observed V segments, including chromosome 9 orphons, because counts were too low. The study listed approximately 160 TCR beta chains as associated with cytomegalovirus. A later analysis found that TCR association rates varied across HLA loci, with DRB1 alleles showing the most associated TCRs and HLA-C alleles the fewest. Presence/absence analyses assumed roughly uniform sequencing depth across donors, an assumption that may not hold. The classifier was reported to diagnose cytomegalovirus status with high specificity and sensitivity in both the original cohort and the validation cohort. The 87-base-pair reads could not distinguish some IMGT-functional V segments, including TRBV6-2 and TRBV6-3, so those segments were excluded. Most CMV-associated TCR beta chains appeared to be HLA-restricted in a later analysis, and the HLA associations seemed to be driven largely by CMV exposure. In vitro tests confirmed that a few of the cytomegalovirus-associated TCR beta chains recognize cytomegalovirus antigens. Linkage disequilibrium might explain the correlated functional status among segregating V segments, but an unknown experimental factor could not be ruled out. Specific HLA alleles were associated with 15,000 to 20,000 TCR beta sequences at a false discovery rate of 0.05 in a later analysis. A later genetic analysis reported fewer N-insertions in productive TCRs among donors in an Asian-associated ancestry cluster than the roughly 690-donor mean.

With respect to this clone: The antigen this receptor binds is unknown.

The CDR3 runs 16 residues from the cysteine to the phenylalanine. The only DNA kept is the CDR3, 48 bases in frame from the first base. V lost 1 base and J lost 1 base; the stretch between them is 11 bases long. Reading the germline V gene gives CDR1 SGHRS and CDR2 YFSETQ. Libraries were constructed by the immunoSEQ multiplex PCR assay. The multiplex PCR relied on a mix of 60 forward primers for TCR Vbeta segments and 13 reverse primers for TCR Jbeta segments. The CDR3 region of rearranged TCR beta genes was amplified from genomic DNA with a multiplex PCR assay. The Illumina HiSeq System was used to sequence the amplified TCR beta libraries as 87-base-pair reads. The study's processing was this. Across the roughly 640 repertoires, a later analysis counted 80 million or so unique TCR beta chains, 8.5 million to 12 million of which were shared by at least two donors. Raw reads were error-corrected and collapsed into unique sequences by a nearest-neighbor algorithm in which closely related sequences were merged to remove PCR and sequencing errors. CDR3 sequences were aligned to IMGT reference sequences to assign V, D and J gene segments. For a sequence to be retained, at least a six-nucleotide match to both a V gene segment and a J gene segment was required. A rearrangement was called productive if the CDR3 had no stop codons and remained in frame with V and J, and every other rearrangement was called non-productive. Following IMGT convention, CDR3 was defined as the stretch from the second conserved V-encoded cysteine up to the conserved J-encoded phenylalanine. The earlier analysis of about 590 of the donors excluded sequences that lacked an unambiguous match to a single V gene segment. In an earlier analysis of a few hundred of the donors, a V segment was called functional when productive rearrangements were above 56.7%, and segregating when the standard deviation between donors exceeded 5%. A statistical classification framework was built to diagnose cytomegalovirus status from the catalog of TCR beta chain sequences. In a later analysis, V and J genes were assigned by comparing TCR nucleotide sequences against IMGT/GENE-DB human TR gene sequences. The TCRdist pipeline was used in a later analysis to assign CDR3 sequences and most-parsimonious VDJ recombination scenarios. A later analysis defined each TCR beta chain by its CDR3 amino acid sequence plus V-gene family, and excluded reads lacking a unique V-gene family. In a later analysis, nearly 600 highly shared, low-generation-probability nucleotide sequences were removed to address suspected cross-contamination and a sequencing artifact. For each public chain, a later analysis derived a clonal expansion index from normalized ranks of inferred template counts within each repertoire. In a later analysis, generation probabilities were computed using a VDJ recombination model fitted to out-of-frame rearrangements, and the results were checked against IGoR. Hypergeometric tests were used in a later analysis to score TCR-TCR, TCR-HLA and TCR-CMV co-occurrence, with a repertoire-size bias correction applied to the TCR pairs. To estimate false discovery rates, a later analysis permuted the HLA or CMV assignments 20 times. A later analysis grouped co-occurring TCRs with DBSCAN, adding TCRdist sequence similarity when clustering within HLA-allele-positive subsets. Co-occurrence clustering excluded repertoires with fewer than 30,000 or more than 120,000 public chains, plus five with anomalous nucleotide sharing. The table comes from immuneACCESS by way of TCRdb, which keeps in-frame sequences with V and J called. Part of the clones is missing from these tables; in studies checked, under half for an unresolved V gene and the rest for unknown reasons. For V, J and clone size, that table is used; D and trimming come from the DNA. The sample's clone listing holds roughly 78,000 clones. Around 5% of the sample is taken by the ten largest.

The cohort consisted of 600 to 750 healthy bone marrow donors. Cohort members were all nominally healthy when sampled, although unrecorded immune exposures were likely present. The donor was CMV seronegative and belonged to the group of over 300 seronegative cohort members. A peripheral blood sample was provided by each donor, and peripheral blood mononuclear cells were used for TCR beta sequencing. Genomic DNA was extracted from the blood cell samples with the Qiagen DNeasy Blood Extraction Kit. The source of this sequence is a middle-aged man in good health and CMV-seronegative. The receptor chain draws on TRBV5-1 and TRBJ2-2, and perhaps TRBD1 as D gene, on 6 matching bases. Sequenced sample: PBMCs. The sequenced DNA is TGCGCCAGCAGCTTGCCTTTGACAGGGAACACCGGGGAGCTGTTTTTT. Its protein product is CASSLPLTGNTGELFF.